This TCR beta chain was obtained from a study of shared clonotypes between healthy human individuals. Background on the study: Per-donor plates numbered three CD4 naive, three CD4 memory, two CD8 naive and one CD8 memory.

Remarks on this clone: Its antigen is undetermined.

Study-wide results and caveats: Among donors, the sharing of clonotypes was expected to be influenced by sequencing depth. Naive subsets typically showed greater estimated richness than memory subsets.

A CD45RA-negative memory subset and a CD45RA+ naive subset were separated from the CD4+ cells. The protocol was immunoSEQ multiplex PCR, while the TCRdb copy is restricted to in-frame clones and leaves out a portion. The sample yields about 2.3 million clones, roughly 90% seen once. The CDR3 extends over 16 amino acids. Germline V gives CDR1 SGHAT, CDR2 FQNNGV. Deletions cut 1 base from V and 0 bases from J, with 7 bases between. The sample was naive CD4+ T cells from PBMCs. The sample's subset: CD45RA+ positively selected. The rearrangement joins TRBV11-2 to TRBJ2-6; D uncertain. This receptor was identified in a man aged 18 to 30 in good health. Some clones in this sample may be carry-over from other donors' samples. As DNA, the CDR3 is TGTGCCAGCAGCTTAGGTGTTGGCTCTGGGGCCAACGTCCTGACTTTC. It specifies CASSLGVGSGANVLTF.